This is a list of T cell receptor beta chains from one sample in a study of T cells after yellow fever vaccination. One entry per CDR3 protein, called by TCRdb with MiXCR from the 5' RACE reads. The sample lists approximately 250,000 distinct CDR3 sequences; approximately 5.2% were seen once. Source: CD4+ T cells sorted from PBMCs, taken on the day of the yellow fever booster vaccination. The receptors originated from a young man who received the YFV17D yellow fever vaccine. Both conserved end residues are trimmed from each CDR3. Clone size is not always given. Where it is, it says once, few, many or a class for expanded clones.

j_gene | v_gene | abundance | CDR3aa
TRBJ1-2 | TRBV6-6 | . | ASSAVQGHGYT
TRBJ1-2 | TRBV7-9 | . | ASSFLTNYGYT
TRBJ2-4 | TRBV20-1 | . | SARGRTVNIQY
TRBJ2-3 | TRBV29-1 | many | SVEEGFAGGTDTQY
TRBJ1-6 | TRBV20-1 | few | SATDRSWTPLH
TRBJ1-1 | TRBV7-2 | few | ASSLGPRDTEAF
TRBJ1-4 | TRBV29-1 | many | SVCTNSRPGKLF
TRBJ1-1 | TRBV10-3 | many | AISRDTNTEAF
TRBJ1-6 | TRBV7-2 | few | ASSLGVWGQGTSPLH
TRBJ1-1 | TRBV5-4 | many | ASSLGGGSTHTEAF
TRBJ2-1 | TRBV10-3 | many | AIGFTLDEQF
TRBJ1-3 | TRBV28 | many | ASRTGRSSGNTIY
TRBJ1-1 | TRBV20-1 | . | SPVRDRNTEAF
TRBJ2-3 | TRBV5-5 | many | ASSLGTGTREQY
TRBJ2-1 | TRBV20-1 | . | SATLADNVGQF
TRBJ2-5 | TRBV5-5 | many | ASSLELRQETQY
TRBJ1-1 | TRBV7-3 | few | ASSEGQGGEAF
TRBJ2-7 | TRBV20-1 | many | SATLDGTGYEQY
TRBJ1-1 | TRBV5-1 | few | ASSLGGDLTEAF
TRBJ2-7 | TRBV5-5 | many | ASSHRDPPSGEQY
TRBJ2-1 | TRBV7-2 | few | ASSPAGQGYNEQF
TRBJ2-5 | TRBV5-1 | few | ASSRGSEETQY
TRBJ2-2 | TRBV14 | many | ASSRDYNTGELF
TRBJ2-7 | TRBV9 | few | ASSVAPAGEDEQY
TRBJ2-3 | TRBV20-1 | many | SARGSAGSLDTQY
TRBJ1-1 | TRBV29-1 | many | SVGKGITFEAF
TRBJ2-3 | TRBV24-1 | few | ATTPGVSTDTQY
TRBJ2-7 | TRBV20-1 | few | SASSLAGSSSYEQY
TRBJ1-1 | TRBV7-9 | . | ASSLSSNTEAF
TRBJ1-2 | TRBV7-8 | . | ASSSKPTSYYYGYT
TRBJ2-5 | TRBV12-3/TRBV12-4 | . | ASSSAAGGETQY
TRBJ2-1 | TRBV9 | . | ASSVRLVDYQSYNEQF
TRBJ2-4 | TRBV19 | few | ASSLPGGPGNIQY
TRBJ2-2 | TRBV10-3 | many | AISEISGSNTGELF
TRBJ2-4 | TRBV20-1 | few | SARRQTKNIQY
TRBJ1-1 | TRBV6-5 | many | ASSYWTNGNTEAF
TRBJ2-3 | TRBV10-3 | . | AISDPGATDTQY
TRBJ2-2 | TRBV5-5 | few | ASRQGWDTGELF
TRBJ1-2 | TRBV3-1 | . | ASSQVVGASYGYT
TRBJ2-5 | TRBV6-6 | many | ASSADRETQY
TRBJ2-7 | TRBV5-1 | many | ASRPTGGEVNSQY
TRBJ2-3 | TRBV7-3 | few | ASSYGTHTSTDTQY
TRBJ1-4 | TRBV28 | . | ASSHGQLNEKLF
TRBJ2-2 | TRBV6-5 | . | ASRKDRTNTGELF
TRBJ2-3 | TRBV3-1 | . | ASSQVRLAGADTQY
TRBJ1-2 | TRBV4-1 | few | ASSPSGQTNYGYT
TRBJ1-2 | TRBV29-1 | . | SVEGLRGRRNYGYT
TRBJ1-1 | TRBV20-1 | . | SARAGFRGTEAF
TRBJ2-2 | TRBV28 | . | ASRQAGGGGTGELF
TRBJ2-2 | TRBV5-1 | . | ASYRDGGTGELF
TRBJ2-2 | TRBV7-3 | . | ASRLDRGNTGELF